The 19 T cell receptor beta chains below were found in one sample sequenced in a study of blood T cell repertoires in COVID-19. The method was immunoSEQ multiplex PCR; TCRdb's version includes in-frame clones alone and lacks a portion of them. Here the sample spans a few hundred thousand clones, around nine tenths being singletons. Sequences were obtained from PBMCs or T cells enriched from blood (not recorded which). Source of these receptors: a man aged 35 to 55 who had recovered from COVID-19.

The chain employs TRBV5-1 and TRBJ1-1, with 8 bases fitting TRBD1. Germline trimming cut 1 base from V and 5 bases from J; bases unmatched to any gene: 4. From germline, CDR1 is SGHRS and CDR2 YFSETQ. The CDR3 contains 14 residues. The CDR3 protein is CASSLQGALTEAFF. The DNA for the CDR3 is TGCGCCAGCAGCTTGCAGGGGGCGTTAACTGAAGCTTTCTTT.

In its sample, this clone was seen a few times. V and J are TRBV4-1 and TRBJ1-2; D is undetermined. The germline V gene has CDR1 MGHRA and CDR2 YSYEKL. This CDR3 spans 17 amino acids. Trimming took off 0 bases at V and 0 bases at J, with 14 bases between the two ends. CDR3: CASSQDQVSTPNYGYTF. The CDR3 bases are TGCGCCAGCAGCCAAGATCAGGTGTCGACCCCTAACTATGGCTACACCTTC.

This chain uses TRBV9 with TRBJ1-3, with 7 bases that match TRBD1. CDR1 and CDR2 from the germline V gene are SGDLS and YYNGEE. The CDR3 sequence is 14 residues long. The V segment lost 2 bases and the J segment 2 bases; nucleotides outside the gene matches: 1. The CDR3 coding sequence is TGTGCCAGCAGCGTTACAGGGGCTGGAAACACCATATATTTT. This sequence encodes CASSVTGAGNTIYF. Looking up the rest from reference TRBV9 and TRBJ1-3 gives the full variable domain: DSGVTQTPKHLITATGQRVTLRCSPRSGDLSVYWYQQSLDQGLQFLIQYYNGEERAKGNILERFSAQQFPDLHSELNLSSLELGDSALYFCASSVTGAGNTIYFGEGSWLTVV.

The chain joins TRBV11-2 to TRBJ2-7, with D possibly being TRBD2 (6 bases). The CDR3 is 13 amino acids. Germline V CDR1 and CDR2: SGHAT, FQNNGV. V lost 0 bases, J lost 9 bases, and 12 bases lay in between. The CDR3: CASSLDVRDGQYF. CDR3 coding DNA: TGTGCCAGCAGCTTAGATGTGCGGGACGGGCAGTACTTC.

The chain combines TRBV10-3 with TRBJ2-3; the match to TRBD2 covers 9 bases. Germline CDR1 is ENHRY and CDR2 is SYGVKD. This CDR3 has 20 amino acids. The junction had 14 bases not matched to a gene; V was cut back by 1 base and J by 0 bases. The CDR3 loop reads CAISELLAGAGALSTDTQYF. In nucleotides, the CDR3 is TGTGCCATCAGTGAGTTACTAGCGGGTGCGGGAGCCCTAAGCACAGATACGCAGTATTTT.

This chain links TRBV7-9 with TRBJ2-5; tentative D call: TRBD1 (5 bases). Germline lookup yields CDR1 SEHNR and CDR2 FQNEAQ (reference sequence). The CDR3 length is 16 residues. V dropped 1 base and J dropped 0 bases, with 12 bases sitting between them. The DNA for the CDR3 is TGTGCCAGCAGCTTAGGAATGGGGCCTAACCAAGAGACCCAGTACTTC. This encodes CASSLGMGPNQETQYF.

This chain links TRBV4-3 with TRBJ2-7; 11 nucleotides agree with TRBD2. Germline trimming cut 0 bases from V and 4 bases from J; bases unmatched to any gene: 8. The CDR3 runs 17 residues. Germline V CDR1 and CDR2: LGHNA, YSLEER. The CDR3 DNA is TGCGCCAGCAGCCAAGAGCTTACTAGCGGGAGAGAATACGAGCAGTACTTC. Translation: CASSQELTSGREYEQYF.

The CDR3 coding sequence is TGTGCCAGCTCTCTGGGGACAGGGCAAGGTATAGCCAAAAACATTCAGTACTTC. It codes for CASSLGTGQGIAKNIQYF. This chain joins TRBV18 and TRBJ2-4; 9 nucleotides line up with TRBD1. This CDR3 spans 18 amino acids. CDR1 and CDR2 from the germline V gene are KGHSH and LQKENI. Germline trimming cut 6 bases from V and 0 bases from J; bases unmatched to any gene: 12.

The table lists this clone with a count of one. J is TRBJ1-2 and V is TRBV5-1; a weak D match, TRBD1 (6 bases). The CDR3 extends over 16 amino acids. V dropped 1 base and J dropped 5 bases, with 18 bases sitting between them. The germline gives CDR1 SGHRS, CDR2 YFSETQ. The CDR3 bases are TGCGCCAGCAGCTTGAGCAGGGGCCAGGGCCTTTATGGCTACACCTTC. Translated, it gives CASSLSRGQGLYGYTF.

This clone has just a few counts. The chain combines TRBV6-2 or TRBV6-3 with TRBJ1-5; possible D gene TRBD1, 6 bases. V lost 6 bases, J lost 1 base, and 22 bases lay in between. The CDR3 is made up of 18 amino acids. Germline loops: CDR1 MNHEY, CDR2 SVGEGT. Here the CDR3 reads CASSPLPTGRWSNQPQHF. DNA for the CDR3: TGTGCCAGCAGCCCCCTCCCCACAGGGCGTTGGAGCAATCAGCCCCAGCATTTT.

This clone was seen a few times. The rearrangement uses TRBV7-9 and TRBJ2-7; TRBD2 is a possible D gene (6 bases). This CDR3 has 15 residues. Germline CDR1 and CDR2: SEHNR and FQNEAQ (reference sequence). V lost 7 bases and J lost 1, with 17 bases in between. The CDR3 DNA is TGTGCCAGCATCGGAGGGGCTAGTGGATCCTACGAGCAGTACTTC. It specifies CASIGGASGSYEQYF.

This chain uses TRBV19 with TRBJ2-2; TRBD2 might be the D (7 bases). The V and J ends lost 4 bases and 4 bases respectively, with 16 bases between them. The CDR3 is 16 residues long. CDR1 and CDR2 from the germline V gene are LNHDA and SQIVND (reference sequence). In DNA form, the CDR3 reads TGTGCCAGTAGTACAAGGGGGGGGGCACCCACCGGGGAGCTGTTTTTT. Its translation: CASSTRGGAPTGELFF.

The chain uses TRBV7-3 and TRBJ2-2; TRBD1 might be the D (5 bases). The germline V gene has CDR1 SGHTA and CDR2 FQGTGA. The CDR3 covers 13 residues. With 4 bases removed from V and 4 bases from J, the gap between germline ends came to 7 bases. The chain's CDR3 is CASSSQVTGELFF. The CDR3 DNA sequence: TGTGCCAGCAGCTCACAGGTCACCGGGGAGCTGTTTTTT.

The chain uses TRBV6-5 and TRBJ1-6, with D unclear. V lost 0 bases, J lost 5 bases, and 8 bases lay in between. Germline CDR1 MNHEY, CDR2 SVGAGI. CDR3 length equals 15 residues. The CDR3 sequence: CASSYSLQNNSPLHF. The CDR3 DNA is TGTGCCAGCAGTTACTCGTTACAGAATAATTCACCCCTCCACTTT.

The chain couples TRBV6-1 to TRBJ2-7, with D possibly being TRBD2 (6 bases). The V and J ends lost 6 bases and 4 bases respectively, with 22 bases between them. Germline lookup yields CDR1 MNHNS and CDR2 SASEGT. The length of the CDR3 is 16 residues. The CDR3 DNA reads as TGTGCCAGCAGAGAAAATCCGGGACTCTCAACATACGAGCAGTACTTC. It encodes CASRENPGLSTYEQYF.

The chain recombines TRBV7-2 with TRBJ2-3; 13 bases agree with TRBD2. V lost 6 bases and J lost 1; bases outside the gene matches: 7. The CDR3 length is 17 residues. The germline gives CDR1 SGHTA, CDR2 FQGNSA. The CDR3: CASRGQGLAGGTDTQYF. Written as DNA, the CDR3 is TGTGCCAGCAGAGGCCAAGGACTAGCGGGGGGCACAGATACGCAGTATTTT. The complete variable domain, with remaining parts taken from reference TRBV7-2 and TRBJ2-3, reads GAGVSQSPSNKVTEKGKDVELRCDPISGHTALYWYRQSLGQGLEFLIYFQGNSAPDKSGLPSDRFSAERTGGSVSTLTIQRTQQEDSAVYLCASRGQGLAGGTDTQYFGPGTRLTVL.

The CDR3 bases are TGTGCCAGCAGTGCACGGGAGGCCGCCTCCTACGAGCAGTACTTC. Protein: CASSAREAASYEQYF. The chain employs TRBV6-2 or TRBV6-3 and TRBJ2-7, with TRBD2 matching over 7 bases. V gave up 5 bases and J gave up 0 bases; unmatched junction bases: 7. The CDR3 consists of 15 residues. The germline gives CDR1 MNHEY, CDR2 SVGEGT.

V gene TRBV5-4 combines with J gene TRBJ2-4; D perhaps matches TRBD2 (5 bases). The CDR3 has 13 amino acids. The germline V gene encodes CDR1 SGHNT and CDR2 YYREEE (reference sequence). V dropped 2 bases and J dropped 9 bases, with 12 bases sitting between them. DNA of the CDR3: TGTGCCAGCAGCTTTGGTCAGGCGGGCATTCAGTACTTC. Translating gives CASSFGQAGIQYF.

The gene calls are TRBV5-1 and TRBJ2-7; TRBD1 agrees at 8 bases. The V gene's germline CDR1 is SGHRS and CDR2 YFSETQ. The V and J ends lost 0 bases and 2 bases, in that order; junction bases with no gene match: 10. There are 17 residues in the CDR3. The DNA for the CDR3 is TGCGCCAGCAGCTTGGGACCAGGGACAGGACTGACCTACGAGCAGTACTTC. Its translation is CASSLGPGTGLTYEQYF.